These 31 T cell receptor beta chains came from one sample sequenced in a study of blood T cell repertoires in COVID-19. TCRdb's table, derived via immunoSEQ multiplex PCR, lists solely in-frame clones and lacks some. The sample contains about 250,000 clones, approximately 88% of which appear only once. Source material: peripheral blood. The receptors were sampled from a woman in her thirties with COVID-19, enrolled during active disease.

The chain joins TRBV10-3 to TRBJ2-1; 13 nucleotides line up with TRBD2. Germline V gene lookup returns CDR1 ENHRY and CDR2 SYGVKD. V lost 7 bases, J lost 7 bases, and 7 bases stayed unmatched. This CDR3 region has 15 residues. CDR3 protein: CAITRGTSGTNEQFF. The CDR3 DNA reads TGTGCCATCACCCGCGGGACTAGCGGGACGAATGAGCAGTTCTTC.

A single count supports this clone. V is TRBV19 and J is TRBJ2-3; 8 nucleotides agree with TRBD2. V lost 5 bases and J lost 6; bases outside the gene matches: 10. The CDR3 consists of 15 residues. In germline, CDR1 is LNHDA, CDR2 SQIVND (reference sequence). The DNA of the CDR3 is TGTGCCAGTAGTTTTCGGGGGGGGCACAGGGATACGCAGTATTTT. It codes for CASSFRGGHRDTQYF.

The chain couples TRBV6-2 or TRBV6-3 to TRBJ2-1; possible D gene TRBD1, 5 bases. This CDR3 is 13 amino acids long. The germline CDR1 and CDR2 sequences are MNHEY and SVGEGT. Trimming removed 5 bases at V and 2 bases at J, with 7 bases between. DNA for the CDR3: TGTGCCAGCAGTCAGGGTCCCTACAATGAGCAGTTCTTC. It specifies CASSQGPYNEQFF.

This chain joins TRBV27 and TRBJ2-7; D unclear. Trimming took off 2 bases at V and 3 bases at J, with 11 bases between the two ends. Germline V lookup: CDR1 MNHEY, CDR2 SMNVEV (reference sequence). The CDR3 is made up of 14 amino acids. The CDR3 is CASSLRAGDYEQYV. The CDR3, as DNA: TGTGCCAGCAGTTTACGAGCAGGCGACTACGAGCAGTACGTC.

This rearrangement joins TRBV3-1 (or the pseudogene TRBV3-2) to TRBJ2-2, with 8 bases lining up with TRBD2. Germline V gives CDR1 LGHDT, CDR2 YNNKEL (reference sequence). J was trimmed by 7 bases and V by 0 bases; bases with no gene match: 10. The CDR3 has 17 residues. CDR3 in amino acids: CASSQEVPGGPIGELFF. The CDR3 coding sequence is TGTGCCAGCAGCCAAGAGGTTCCGGGAGGGCCCATCGGGGAGCTGTTTTTT.

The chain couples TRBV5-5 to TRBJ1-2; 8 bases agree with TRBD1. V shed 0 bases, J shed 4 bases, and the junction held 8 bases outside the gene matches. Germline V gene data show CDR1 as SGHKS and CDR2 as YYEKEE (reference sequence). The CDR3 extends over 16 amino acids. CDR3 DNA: TGTGCCAGCAGCTTGGTAGGACAGGGAGATCTCTATGGCTACACCTTC. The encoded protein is CASSLVGQGDLYGYTF.

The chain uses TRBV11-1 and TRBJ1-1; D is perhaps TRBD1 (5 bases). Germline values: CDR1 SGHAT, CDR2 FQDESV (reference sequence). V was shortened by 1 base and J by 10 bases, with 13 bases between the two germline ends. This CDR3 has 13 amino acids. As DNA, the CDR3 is TGTGCCAGCAGCTTAGAGATTGGGCAGGGAGCTTTCTTT. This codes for CASSLEIGQGAFF.

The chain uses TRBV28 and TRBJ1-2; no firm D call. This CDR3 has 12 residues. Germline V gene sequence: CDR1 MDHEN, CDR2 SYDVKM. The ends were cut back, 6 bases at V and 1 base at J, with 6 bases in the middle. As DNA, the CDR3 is TGTGCCAGCAGATCGAGTAACTATGGCTACACCTTC. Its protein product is CASRSSNYGYTF.

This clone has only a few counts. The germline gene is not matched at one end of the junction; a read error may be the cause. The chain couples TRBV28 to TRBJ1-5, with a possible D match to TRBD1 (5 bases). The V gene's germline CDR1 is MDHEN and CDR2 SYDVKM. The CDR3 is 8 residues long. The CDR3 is CASSLNRF. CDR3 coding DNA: TGTGCCAGCAGTTTAAACAGGTTT.

In nucleotides, the CDR3 is TGTGCCTGGACCACCAACCGGGACAGCTGGAACACTGAAGCTTTCTTT. Its translation: CAWTTNRDSWNTEAFF. This chain joins TRBV30 and TRBJ1-1; the match to TRBD1 covers 7 bases. After removal of 4 bases from V and 1 base from J, the junction contained 12 bases not matched to a gene. Germline V lookup: CDR1 GTSNPN, CDR2 SVGIG (reference sequence). The CDR3 is 16 amino acids.

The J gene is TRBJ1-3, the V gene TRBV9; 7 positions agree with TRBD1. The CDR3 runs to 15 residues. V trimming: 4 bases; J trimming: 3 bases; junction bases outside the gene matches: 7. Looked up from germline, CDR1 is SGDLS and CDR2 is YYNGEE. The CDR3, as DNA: TGTGCCAGCAGCCCAGGGGGGTTAGATGGAAACACCATATATTTT. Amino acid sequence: CASSPGGLDGNTIYF.

CDR3 in amino acids: CASSPLDSQETQYF. CDR3 DNA: TGTGCCAGCTCACCACTTGACAGCCAAGAGACCCAGTACTTC. The V call is TRBV18, the J call TRBJ2-5; D is perhaps TRBD1 (5 bases). The germline CDR1 and CDR2 sequences are KGHSH and LQKENI. The CDR3 extends over 14 amino acids. V shed 1 base and J shed 1 base, with 7 bases lying between them.

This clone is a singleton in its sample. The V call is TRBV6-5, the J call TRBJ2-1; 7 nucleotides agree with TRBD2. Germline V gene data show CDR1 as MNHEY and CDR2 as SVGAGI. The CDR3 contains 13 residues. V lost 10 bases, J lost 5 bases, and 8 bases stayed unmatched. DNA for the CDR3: TGTGCCACCCAGCGGGATGTCCACAATGAGCAGTTCTTC. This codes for CATQRDVHNEQFF.

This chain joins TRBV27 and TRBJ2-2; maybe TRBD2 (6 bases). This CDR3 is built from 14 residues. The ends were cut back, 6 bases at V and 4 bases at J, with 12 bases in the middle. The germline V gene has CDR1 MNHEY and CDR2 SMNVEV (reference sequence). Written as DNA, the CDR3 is TGTGCCAGCAGCGGGGGATCAGGCACCGGGGAGCTGTTTTTT. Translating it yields CASSGGSGTGELFF.

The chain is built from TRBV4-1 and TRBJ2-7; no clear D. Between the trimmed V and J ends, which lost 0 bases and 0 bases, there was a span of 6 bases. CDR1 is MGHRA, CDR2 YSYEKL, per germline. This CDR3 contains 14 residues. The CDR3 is CASSQDTGSYEQYV. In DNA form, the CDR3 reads TGCGCCAGCAGCCAAGACACGGGCTCCTACGAGCAGTACGTC.

CDR3 region: CASSFAGDYGYTF. In DNA, the CDR3 is TGTGCCAGCAGCTTCGCCGGGGACTATGGCTACACCTTC. The gene calls are TRBV7-9 and TRBJ1-2, with unresolved D. The germline V gene encodes CDR1 SEHNR and CDR2 FQNEAQ (reference sequence). The germline V and J ends were trimmed by 3 bases and 3 bases, with 8 bases remaining between them. This CDR3 contains 13 residues.

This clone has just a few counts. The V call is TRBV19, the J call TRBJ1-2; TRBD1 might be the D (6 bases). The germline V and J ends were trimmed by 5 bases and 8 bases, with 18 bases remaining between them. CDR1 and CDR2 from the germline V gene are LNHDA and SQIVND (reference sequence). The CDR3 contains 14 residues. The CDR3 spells CASSFGTPRLGYTF. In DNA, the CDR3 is TGTGCCAGTAGTTTCGGGACACCCCGTTTGGGCTACACCTTC.

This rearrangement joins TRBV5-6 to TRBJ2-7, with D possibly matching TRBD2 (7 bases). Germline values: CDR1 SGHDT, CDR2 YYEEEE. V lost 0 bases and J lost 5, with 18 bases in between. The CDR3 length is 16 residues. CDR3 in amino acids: CASSLVGGGWKNEQYF. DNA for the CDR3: TGTGCCAGCAGCTTGGTGGGCGGGGGCTGGAAAAACGAGCAGTACTTC. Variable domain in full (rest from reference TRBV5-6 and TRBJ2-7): DAGVTQSPTHLIKTRGQQVTLRCSPKSGHDTVSWYQQALGQGPQFIFQYYEEEERQRGNFPDRFSGHQFPNYSSELNVNALLLGDSALYLCASSLVGGGWKNEQYFGPGTRLTVT.

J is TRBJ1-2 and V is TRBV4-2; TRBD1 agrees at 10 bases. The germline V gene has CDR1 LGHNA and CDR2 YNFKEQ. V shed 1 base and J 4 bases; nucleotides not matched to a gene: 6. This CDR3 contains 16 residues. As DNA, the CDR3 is TGTGCCAGCAGCCAAGGTGCCGGACAGGGGGGCTATGGCTACACCTTC. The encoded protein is CASSQGAGQGGYGYTF.

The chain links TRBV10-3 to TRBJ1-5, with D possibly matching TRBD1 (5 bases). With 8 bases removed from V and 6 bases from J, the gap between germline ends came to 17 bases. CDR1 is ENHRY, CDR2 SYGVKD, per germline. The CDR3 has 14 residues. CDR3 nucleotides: TGTGCCATCCAGGGTGCGGGCGGGGGTCAGCCCCAGCATTTT. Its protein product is CAIQGAGGGQPQHF.

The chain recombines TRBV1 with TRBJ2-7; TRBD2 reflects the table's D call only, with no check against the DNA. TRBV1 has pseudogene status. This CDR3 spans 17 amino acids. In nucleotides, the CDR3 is TGCACCAGCAGCCAAGTGGGCTGGCGGGAGGCTATCTACGAGCAGTACGTC. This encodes CTSSQVGWREAIYEQYV.

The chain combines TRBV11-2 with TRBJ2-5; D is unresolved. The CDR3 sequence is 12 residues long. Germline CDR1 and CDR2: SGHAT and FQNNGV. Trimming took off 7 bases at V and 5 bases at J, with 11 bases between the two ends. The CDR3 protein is CASTLSRETQYF. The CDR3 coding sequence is TGTGCCAGCACCCTCTCCCGGGAGACCCAGTACTTC.

This chain's CDR3 is CASSSPPEAGSYEQYF. In DNA form, the CDR3 reads TGTGCCAGCAGTTCCCCCCCCGAGGCGGGCTCCTACGAGCAGTACTTC. The rearrangement joins TRBV27 to TRBJ2-7, with D perhaps TRBD2 (5 bases). This CDR3 is built from 16 residues. The ends were cut back, 4 bases at V and 0 bases at J, with 16 bases in the middle. The germline gives CDR1 MNHEY, CDR2 SMNVEV (reference sequence).

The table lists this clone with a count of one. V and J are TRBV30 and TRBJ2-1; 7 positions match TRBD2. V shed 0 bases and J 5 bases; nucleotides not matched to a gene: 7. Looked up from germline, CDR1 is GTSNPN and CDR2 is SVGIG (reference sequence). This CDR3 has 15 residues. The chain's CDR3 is CAWSVGGGPHNEQFF. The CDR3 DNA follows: TGTGCCTGGAGTGTGGGGGGAGGGCCTCACAATGAGCAGTTCTTC.

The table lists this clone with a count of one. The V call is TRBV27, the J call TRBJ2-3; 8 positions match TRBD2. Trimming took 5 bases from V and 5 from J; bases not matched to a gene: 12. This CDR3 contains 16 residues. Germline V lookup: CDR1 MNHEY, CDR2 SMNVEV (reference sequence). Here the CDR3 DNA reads TGTGCCAGCAGTCGAAGCTGGCGGGAGGCGGGAGATACGCAGTATTTT. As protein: CASSRSWREAGDTQYF.

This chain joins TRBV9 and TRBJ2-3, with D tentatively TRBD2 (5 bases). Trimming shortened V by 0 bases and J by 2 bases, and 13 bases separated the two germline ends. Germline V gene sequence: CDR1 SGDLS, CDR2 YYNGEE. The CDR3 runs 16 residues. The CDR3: CASSVASGTYTDTQYF. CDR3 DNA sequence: TGTGCCAGCAGCGTAGCGAGCGGAACATACACAGATACGCAGTATTTT.

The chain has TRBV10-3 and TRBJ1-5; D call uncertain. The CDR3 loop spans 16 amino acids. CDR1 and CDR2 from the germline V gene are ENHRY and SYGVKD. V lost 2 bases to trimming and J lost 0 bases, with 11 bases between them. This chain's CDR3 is CAISEGGPYSNQPQHF. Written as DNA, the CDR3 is TGTGCCATCAGTGAGGGCGGGCCCTATAGCAATCAGCCCCAGCATTTT.

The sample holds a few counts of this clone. The CDR3 DNA follows: TGCGCCAGCAGCTTGGCCGGGAGTGGCACTGAAGCTTTCTTT. Its protein is CASSLAGSGTEAFF. V gene TRBV5-1 combines with J gene TRBJ1-1; D not resolved. The CDR3 is made up of 14 amino acids. CDR1 and CDR2 (germline): SGHRS, YFSETQ. Deletions cut 0 bases from V and 4 bases from J, with 10 bases between.

The CDR3: CASIIRTGEVDTQYF. In DNA form, the CDR3 reads TGTGCCAGCATCATTAGGACAGGGGAGGTAGATACGCAGTATTTT. This chain connects TRBV11-2 to TRBJ2-3, with 9 positions matching TRBD1. J was trimmed by 5 bases and V by 7 bases; bases with no gene match: 10. The germline CDR1 and CDR2 sequences are SGHAT and FQNNGV. CDR3 length equals 15 residues.

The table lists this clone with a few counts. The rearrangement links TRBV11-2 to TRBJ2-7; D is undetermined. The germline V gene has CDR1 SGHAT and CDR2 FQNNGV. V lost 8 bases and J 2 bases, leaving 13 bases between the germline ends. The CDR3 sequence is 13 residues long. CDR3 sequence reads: CASARWQAYEQYF. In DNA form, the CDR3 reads TGTGCCAGCGCCCGGTGGCAGGCCTACGAGCAGTACTTC. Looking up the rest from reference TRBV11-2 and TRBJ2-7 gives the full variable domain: EAGVAQSPRYKIIEKRQSVAFWCNPISGHATLYWYQQILGQGPKLLIQFQNNGVVDDSQLPKDRFSAERLKGVDSTLKIQPAKLEDSAVYLCASARWQAYEQYFGPGTRLTVT.

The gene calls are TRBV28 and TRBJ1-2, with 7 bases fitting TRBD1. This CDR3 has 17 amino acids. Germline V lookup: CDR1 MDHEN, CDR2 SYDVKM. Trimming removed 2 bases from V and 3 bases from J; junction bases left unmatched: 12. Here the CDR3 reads CASSLKGALLPDYGYTF. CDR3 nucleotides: TGTGCCAGCAGTTTAAAGGGGGCGCTTCTTCCTGACTATGGCTACACCTTC.